This T cell receptor beta chain emerged from a study of blood T cell repertoires in COVID-19. About the study: COVID-19 samples collected from the United States, Italy and Spain covered acute and convalescent phases. The analysed material was cDNA or gDNA that came from T cells, B-cell-depleted T cells, or PBMCs.

Authors' data handling: Amplification of reference gene primers was used by the study to estimate nucleated cell counts. Only in-frame clones appear in the TCRdb table, and some are missing; sequencing was by immunoSEQ multiplex PCR. The DNA was the basis for D and trimming; V, J and clone size are from that table. The table has about 250,000 clones, more than 80% seen once. Trimming cost V 3 bases and J 4 bases, with 19 bases left between them. This CDR3 region has 16 residues. Per germline, CDR1 SGHRS and CDR2 YFSETQ. This chain connects TRBV5-1 to TRBJ1-1; D is perhaps TRBD1 (5 bases). This receptor was taken from a woman aged 25 to 39 with active or convalescent COVID-19. The specimen was peripheral blood. The CDR3 nucleotides are TGCGCCAGCAGCTCAGGGATCGGAGCGATGGTCACTGAAGCTTTCTTT. Its translation is CASSSGIGAMVTEAFF. The entire variable domain, with the rest obtained from reference TRBV5-1 and TRBJ1-1, is as follows: KAGVTQTPRYLIKTRGQQVTLSCSPISGHRSVSWYQQTPGQGLQFLFEYFSETQRNKGNFPGRFSGRQFSNSRSEMNVSTLELGDSALYLCASSSGIGAMVTEAFFGQGTRLTVV.